One sample yielded the 14 T cell receptor beta chains listed below, sequenced in a study of blood T cell repertoires in COVID-19. Clones were sequenced by immunoSEQ multiplex PCR, and TCRdb holds only the in-frame ones, with some missing. The table has under 200,000 clones, 80% to 90% seen once. The sample comprised peripheral blood. These receptors all stem from a man between 18 and 35 years old with active or convalescent COVID-19.

The chain is built from TRBV28 and TRBJ1-4, with D uncertain. V was pared by 1 base and J by 12 bases, with 12 bases between. The germline CDR1 and CDR2 sequences are MDHEN and SYDVKM. The CDR3 covers 13 residues. The DNA for the CDR3 is TGTGCCAGCAGTTTATTAGCCCGGGGTGAACTGTTTTTT. The encoded protein is CASSLLARGELFF.

This chain connects TRBV3-1 (or the pseudogene TRBV3-2) to TRBJ2-3, with 8 nucleotides matching TRBD2. The CDR3 consists of 17 residues. The trim removed 4 bases at V and 0 bases at J, leaving 9 bases unmatched. The germline V gene encodes CDR1 LGHDT and CDR2 YNNKEL (reference sequence). The CDR3 region is CASSRRGGGTSTDTQYF. CDR3 in DNA: TGTGCCAGCAGCCGACGCGGCGGGGGGACCAGCACAGATACGCAGTATTTT.

The chain recombines TRBV15 with TRBJ2-5; 8 nucleotides align to TRBD1. Germline CDR1 reads LNHNV; CDR2 reads YYDKDF (reference sequence). CDR3 size: 16 residues. Losses at the gene ends were 4 bases for V and 5 bases for J; bases not matched to a gene: 12. The CDR3 DNA follows: TGTGCCACCAGCACGAGACAGGGGTTGGGCAAGGAGACCCAGTACTTC. The encoded protein is CATSTRQGLGKETQYF.

The J gene is TRBJ1-4, the V gene TRBV3-1 (or the pseudogene TRBV3-2), with D perhaps TRBD1 (5 bases). V gave up 4 bases and J gave up 5 bases, with 14 bases separating them. The CDR3 consists of 15 residues. Per the germline V gene, CDR1 is LGHDT and CDR2 is YNNKEL (reference sequence). CDR3: CASSPGGGRNEKLFF. The CDR3 DNA reads as TGTGCCAGCAGCCCCGGGGGGGGACGGAATGAAAAACTGTTTTTT.

The chain couples TRBV11-3 to TRBJ1-6; 11 nucleotides agree with TRBD1. This CDR3 has 15 residues. V trimming: 6 bases; J trimming: 8 bases; junction bases outside the gene matches: 6. Germline V CDR1 and CDR2: SGHNT, YENEEA. CDR3 nucleotide sequence: TGTGCCAGCAGGGGACAGGGGGTTGGCGATTCACCCCTCCACTTT. Its translation is CASRGQGVGDSPLHF.

J is TRBJ1-2 and V is TRBV7-8, with D tentatively TRBD1 (6 bases). Looked up from germline, CDR1 is SGHVS and CDR2 is FQNEAQ. The CDR3 runs to 12 residues. V was pared by 5 bases and J by 12 bases, with 16 bases between. DNA for the CDR3: TGTGCCAGCAGCCCTTACGAAGGACAGAACACCTTC. It is translated as CASSPYEGQNTF.

This clone showed up just a few times. The gene calls are TRBV6-6 and TRBJ1-2, with 9 bases identical to TRBD1. Germline values: CDR1 MNHNY, CDR2 SVGAGI (reference sequence). CDR3 length: 15 amino acids. The J segment lost 4 bases and the V segment lost 7 bases, leaving 10 bases of the junction unmatched. CDR3 protein: CASNSPGTGPYGYTF. DNA for the CDR3: TGTGCCAGCAACTCCCCCGGGACAGGGCCCTATGGCTACACCTTC.

A few counts support this clone. This sequence joins TRBV5-1 and TRBJ2-2; TRBD2 aligns across 11 bases. Germline values: CDR1 SGHRS, CDR2 YFSETQ. The CDR3 consists of 16 residues. Trimming at V came to 2 bases and at J to 0 bases, leaving 0 bases not matched to a gene. The CDR3 loop reads CASSFSGGANTGELFF. CDR3 nucleotides: TGCGCCAGCAGCTTTAGCGGGGGGGCGAACACCGGGGAGCTGTTTTTT.

The chain has TRBV6-6 and TRBJ1-1; no definite D call. The CDR3 length is 13 residues. CDR1 is MNHNY, CDR2 SVGAGI, per germline (reference sequence). Trimming removed 4 bases at V and 7 bases at J, with 13 bases between. The CDR3 reads CASSSASGVEAFF. The CDR3 DNA reads TGTGCCAGCAGTTCGGCCTCCGGGGTTGAAGCTTTCTTT.

The chain joins TRBV18 to TRBJ2-1, with D uncertain. V was cut by 1 base and J by 0 bases, with 7 bases left in between. The germline V gene has CDR1 KGHSH and CDR2 LQKENI. The length of the CDR3 is 15 residues. The CDR3 nucleotides are TGTGCCAGCTCACCACTCCCAGTCTCCTACAATGAGCAGTTCTTC. Translating it yields CASSPLPVSYNEQFF.

The rearrangement uses TRBV18 and TRBJ2-5; D unclear. From germline, CDR1 is KGHSH and CDR2 LQKENI. The CDR3 is 12 amino acids. V lost 3 bases to trimming and J lost 3 bases, with 5 bases between them. The CDR3 protein is CASSPSEETQYF. The DNA for the CDR3 is TGTGCCAGCTCACCCTCCGAAGAGACCCAGTACTTC. The full variable domain, completed using reference TRBV18 and TRBJ2-5, is NAGVMQNPRHLVRRRGQEARLRCSPMKGHSHVYWYRQLPEEGLKFMVYLQKENIIDESGMPKERFSAEFPKEGPSILRIQQVVRGDSAAYFCASSPSEETQYFGPGTRLLVL.

The genes are TRBV10-1 and TRBJ1-1; tentative D call: TRBD1 (5 bases). CDR1 is WNHNN and CDR2 is SYGVQD in the germline V gene (reference sequence). There are 14 residues in the CDR3. The V and J ends lost 6 bases and 4 bases respectively, with 15 bases between them. The CDR3: CASSPRELGTEAFF. CDR3 coding DNA: TGCGCCAGCAGCCCCAGGGAATTGGGCACTGAAGCTTTCTTT.

This clone was detected only once. This chain joins TRBV5-6 and TRBJ2-2; D is ambiguous. Germline CDR1 and CDR2: SGHDT and YYEEEE. Trimming stripped 2 bases from V and 6 bases from J, with 8 bases between. CDR3 length: 13 residues. CDR3: CASSFSWAGELFF. CDR3 bases: TGTGCCAGCAGCTTTAGCTGGGCCGGGGAGCTGTTTTTT.

The V call is TRBV5-1, the J call TRBJ2-7; 13 bases are shared with TRBD2. Germline-derived CDR1 and CDR2 are SGHRS and YFSETQ. This CDR3 region has 14 residues. The V gene end was trimmed by 3 bases and the J gene end by 3 bases; junction bases not matched to a gene: 0. CDR3 bases: TGCGCCAGCAGCTGGACTAGCGGGGGCTACGAGCAGTACGTC. Its protein product is CASSWTSGGYEQYV.